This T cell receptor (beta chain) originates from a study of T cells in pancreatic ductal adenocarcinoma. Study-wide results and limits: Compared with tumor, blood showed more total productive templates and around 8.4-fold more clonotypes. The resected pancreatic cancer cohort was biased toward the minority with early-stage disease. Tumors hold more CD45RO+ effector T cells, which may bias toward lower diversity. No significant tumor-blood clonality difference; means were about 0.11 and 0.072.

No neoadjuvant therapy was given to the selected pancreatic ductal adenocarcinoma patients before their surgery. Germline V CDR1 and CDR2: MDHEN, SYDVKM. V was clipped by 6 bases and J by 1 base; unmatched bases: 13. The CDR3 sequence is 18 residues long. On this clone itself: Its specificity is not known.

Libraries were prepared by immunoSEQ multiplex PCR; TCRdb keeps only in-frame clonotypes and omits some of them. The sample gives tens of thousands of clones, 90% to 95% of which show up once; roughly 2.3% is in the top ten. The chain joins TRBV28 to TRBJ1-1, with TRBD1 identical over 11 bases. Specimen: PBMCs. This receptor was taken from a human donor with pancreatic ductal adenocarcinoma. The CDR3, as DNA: TGTGCCAGCAGCCTTCGCACCGGGACAGGGGGACCGAACACTGAAGCTTTCTTT. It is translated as CASSLRTGTGGPNTEAFF.